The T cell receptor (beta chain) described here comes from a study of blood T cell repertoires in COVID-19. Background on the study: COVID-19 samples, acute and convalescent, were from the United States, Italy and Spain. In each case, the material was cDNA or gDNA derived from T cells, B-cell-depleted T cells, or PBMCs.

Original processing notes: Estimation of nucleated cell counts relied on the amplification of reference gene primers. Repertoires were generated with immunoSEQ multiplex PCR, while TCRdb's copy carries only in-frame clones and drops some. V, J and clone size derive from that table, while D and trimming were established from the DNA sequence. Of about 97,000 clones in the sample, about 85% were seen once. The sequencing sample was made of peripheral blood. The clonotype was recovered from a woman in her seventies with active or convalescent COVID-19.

CDR3 residues: CASSLAGVLYNEQFF. DNA of the CDR3: TGCGCCAGCAGCCTAGCGGGGGTTTTATACAATGAGCAGTTCTTC. The chain recombines TRBV5-1 with TRBJ2-1; TRBD2 agrees at 10 bases. The CDR3 runs to 15 residues. With V trimmed by 4 bases and J by 4 bases, 5 bases remained unmatched. Germline CDR1 SGHRS, CDR2 YFSETQ.